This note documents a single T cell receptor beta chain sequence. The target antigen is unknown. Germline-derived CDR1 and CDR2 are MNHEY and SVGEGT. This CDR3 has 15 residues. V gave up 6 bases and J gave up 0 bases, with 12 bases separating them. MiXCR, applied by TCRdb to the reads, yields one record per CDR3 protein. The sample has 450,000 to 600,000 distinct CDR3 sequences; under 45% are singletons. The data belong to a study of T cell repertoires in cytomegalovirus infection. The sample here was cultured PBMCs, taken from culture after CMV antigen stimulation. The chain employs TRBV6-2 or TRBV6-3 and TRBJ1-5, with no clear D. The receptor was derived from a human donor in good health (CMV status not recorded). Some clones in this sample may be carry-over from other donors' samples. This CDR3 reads CASSRDNNSNQPQHF. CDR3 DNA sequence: TGTGCCAGCAGCCGAGACAATAATAGCAATCAGCCCCAGCATTTT.